The clone carrying this T cell receptor beta chain was seen only a few times. Antigen unknown. The data were obtained in a study of post-analysis software for immune sequencing data. For the study at large: Courses of disease covered relapsing-remitting, secondary progressive and progressive-relapsing multiple sclerosis.

General study results and limits: TRBV5-6, TRBV5-1 and TRBV20-1 belonged to a set of roughly 5 TRBV segments that were more frequent in patients than controls. Diversity measured as normalized Chao1 was significantly lower in multiple sclerosis patients than in controls. Strong same-batch co-clustering of samples appeared with F measure clustering.

Unique molecular identifiers featured in each of the TCR beta cDNA libraries. Each CDR3 protein gets one entry after TCRdb re-called the PCR reads with MiXCR. The sample has about 540,000 distinct CDR3 sequences, approximately 31% seen once; the top ten hold approximately 6%. The ends were cut back, 0 bases at V and 3 bases at J, with 14 bases in the middle. This CDR3 spans 15 amino acids. The germline gives CDR1 SQVTM, CDR2 ANQGSEA. The V call is TRBV29-1, the J call TRBJ1-2; D remains unclear. This clonotype was sampled from a girl younger than 18 with multiple sclerosis. The sample comprised blood. The CDR3: CSVEDSESPYYGYTF. The CDR3 DNA follows: TGCAGCGTTGAAGATTCGGAGTCTCCCTACTATGGCTACACCTTC.